This T cell receptor beta chain was captured in a study of blood T cell repertoires in COVID-19. Looking at the study overall: The origin of the acute and convalescent COVID-19 samples was the United States, Italy and Spain. The cDNA or gDNA used as material had been derived from T cells, B-cell-depleted T cells, or PBMCs.

Original analysis: Nucleated cell number was recorded as an estimate derived from reference gene primer amplification. Profiled with immunoSEQ multiplex PCR; TCRdb holds only in-frame clones, not every one. V, J and clone size were drawn from that table, and D and trimming were deduced from the DNA. In the table there are under 130,000 clones, roughly 85% of which are singletons. Trimming shortened V by 5 bases and J by 6 bases, and 11 bases separated the two germline ends. The CDR3 length is 13 residues. CDR1 and CDR2 (germline): KGHSH, LQKENI. The sequencing input was peripheral blood. The TCR was taken from a man in his fifties or sixties in a cohort sampled during active COVID-19. The chain uses TRBV18 and TRBJ2-1, with D uncertain. The chain's CDR3 is CASSLSQSNEQFF. CDR3 coding DNA: TGTGCCAGCTCATTATCACAGAGCAATGAGCAGTTCTTC.